Listed here are 21 T cell receptor beta chains from one sample, sequenced in a study of cytomegalovirus exposure and HLA in healthy donors. PCR employed 60 Vbeta and 13 Jbeta primers. The protocol was immunoSEQ multiplex PCR, while the TCRdb copy is restricted to in-frame clones and leaves out a portion. Among 55,000 or so clones listed, 82% were seen once. Sequenced material: PBMCs. Receptor source: a man aged 25 to 45 in good health and CMV-seronegative.

This clone is a singleton in its sample. V gene TRBV7-2 combines with J gene TRBJ2-7; weak D call: TRBD2 (5 bases). The CDR3 has 13 residues. V was cut by 4 bases and J by 4 bases, with 11 bases left in between. Germline lookup yields CDR1 SGHTA and CDR2 FQGNSA. Written as DNA, the CDR3 is TGTGCCAGCAGCTCCCTCGGCGGGTACGAGCAGTACTTC. Its translation is CASSSLGGYEQYF.

This chain joins TRBV5-1 and TRBJ2-5; TRBD2 is a possible D gene (6 bases). With 1 base removed from V and 6 bases from J, the gap between germline ends came to 13 bases. Germline V CDR1 and CDR2: SGHRS, YFSETQ. This CDR3 region has 14 residues. In DNA form, the CDR3 reads TGCGCCAGCAGCTTGTCTCCGGGAGAAAAGACCCAGTACTTC. It encodes CASSLSPGEKTQYF.

As concerns this clone: At one end, the junction sequence differs from germline, possibly due to a read error. The V and J genes are TRBV7-7 and TRBJ2-2; 12 positions agree with TRBD1. Germline V gene lookup returns CDR1 SSHAT and CDR2 FNYEAQ (reference sequence). The CDR3 covers 17 residues. The CDR3 DNA is TGTGCTAGCAGCACCGGGACAGGGGGCGAAGGGACCGGGGAGCTGTTTTTT. Protein: CASSTGTGGEGTGELFF.

The J gene is TRBJ2-7, the V gene TRBV18, with 9 bases that match TRBD1. This CDR3 is 16 amino acids long. Germline CDR1 and CDR2: KGHSH and LQKENI. J lost 6 bases, V lost 2 bases, and 11 bases had no gene match. CDR3 sequence reads: CASSPRGGQGSGEQYF. The DNA of the CDR3 is TGTGCCAGCTCACCAAGAGGGGGACAGGGAAGCGGCGAGCAGTACTTC.

J is TRBJ2-2 and V is TRBV7-2, with 7 bases identical to TRBD1. The ends lost 1 base at V and 4 bases at J; junction bases unmatched: 3. This CDR3 is 15 amino acids long. CDR1 SGHTA and CDR2 FQGNSA come from the germline V gene. The CDR3 DNA reads TGTGCCAGCAGCTTAGGTACAGGGGCCACCGGGGAGCTGTTTTTT. Translation: CASSLGTGATGELFF.

A few counts support this clone. V is TRBV19 and J is TRBJ2-1, with 9 bases lining up with TRBD2. Trimming removed 2 bases from V and 5 bases from J; junction bases left unmatched: 4. The CDR3 covers 15 residues. The germline V gene encodes CDR1 LNHDA and CDR2 SQIVND (reference sequence). The CDR3 sequence: CASSIKTSGHNEQFF. For the CDR3, the DNA is TGTGCCAGTAGTATAAAGACTAGCGGACACAATGAGCAGTTCTTC. Full variable domain (remainder filled in from reference TRBV19 and TRBJ2-1): DGGITQSPKYLFRKEGQNVTLSCEQNLNHDAMYWYRQDPGQGLRLIYYSQIVNDFQKGDIAEGYSVSREKKESFPLTVTSAQKNPTAFYLCASSIKTSGHNEQFFGPGTRLTVL.

This clone was recorded only once. This chain connects TRBV2 to TRBJ2-5; D not resolved. Trimming took 6 bases from V and 0 from J, leaving 5 bases between them. The CDR3 has 12 residues. The germline V gene encodes CDR1 SNHLY and CDR2 FYNNEI. For the CDR3, the DNA is TGTGCCAGCAGGCCAGACCAAGAGACCCAGTACTTC. Translation: CASRPDQETQYF. The variable domain in full, with the rest retrieved from reference TRBV2 and TRBJ2-5, is EPEVTQTPSHQVTQMGQEVILRCVPISNHLYFYWYRQILGQKVEFLVSFYNNEISEKSEIFDDQFSVERPDGSNFTLKIRSTKLEDSAMYFCASRPDQETQYFGPGTRLLVL.

V usage is TRBV11-3 and J usage is TRBJ2-7; D is perhaps TRBD2 (7 bases). This CDR3 has 15 amino acids. Germline V gene data show CDR1 as SGHNT and CDR2 as YENEEA. The V gene lost 5 bases and the J gene lost 7 bases, with 21 bases spanning the gap. The chain's CDR3 is CASSPQDLGGEEQYF. The CDR3 bases are TGTGCCAGCAGCCCGCAGGATCTAGGGGGGGAAGAGCAGTACTTC.

The genes are TRBV19 and TRBJ2-3, with TRBD1 matching over 7 bases. This CDR3 comprises 12 residues. Trimming cost V 5 bases and J 5 bases; bases outside gene matches: 1. Germline assignment: CDR1 LNHDA and CDR2 SQIVND (reference sequence). CDR3 sequence (DNA): TGTGCCAGTAGTTGGGACAGAGATACGCAGTATTTT. Translated, it gives CASSWDRDTQYF.

V and J are TRBV10-3 and TRBJ1-1, with a tentative D call TRBD1 (5 bases). The germline V and J ends were trimmed by 3 bases and 12 bases, with 17 bases remaining between them. Germline CDR1 is ENHRY and CDR2 is SYGVKD. The length of the CDR3 is 13 residues. Here the CDR3 reads CAISDLRGKQPFF. The CDR3 bases are TGTGCCATCAGTGACCTACGGGGGAAACAGCCTTTCTTT.

The chain recombines TRBV19 with TRBJ1-5, with 7 bases lining up with TRBD1. The length of the CDR3 is 15 residues. CDR1 and CDR2 from the germline V gene are LNHDA and SQIVND (reference sequence). Trimming took 7 bases from V and 0 from J; bases not matched to a gene: 6. CDR3 coding DNA: TGTGCCAGTACCCAGGGGGAGGTTAGCAATCAGCCCCAGCATTTT. It translates to CASTQGEVSNQPQHF.

The count of this clone is one. The chain recombines TRBV11-2 with TRBJ2-7, with TRBD1 matching 8 bases. The trim removed 1 base at V and 5 bases at J, leaving 7 bases unmatched. CDR3 length: 15 amino acids. Germline-derived CDR1 and CDR2 are SGHAT and FQNNGV. CDR3 residues: CASSLVGDRGDEQYF. In DNA form, the CDR3 reads TGTGCCAGCAGCTTAGTAGGTGACAGGGGAGACGAGCAGTACTTC.

The chain recombines TRBV6-6 with TRBJ1-5; no clear D. The CDR3 has 15 amino acids. V was clipped by 2 bases and J by 5 bases, with 13 bases between them. CDR1 and CDR2 from the germline V gene are MNHNY and SVGAGI (reference sequence). CDR3 in amino acids: CASSYRHMEDQPQHF. CDR3 DNA: TGTGCCAGCAGTTACCGACATATGGAGGATCAGCCCCAGCATTTT.

This clone has a single count. V is TRBV16 and J is TRBJ2-1, with a tentative D call TRBD1 (5 bases). Between the trimmed V and J ends, which lost 5 bases and 7 bases, there was a span of 9 bases. This CDR3 is built from 12 residues. Germline assignment: CDR1 KGHSY and CDR2 FQNENV. Here the CDR3 reads CASSLTGNEQFF. The DNA for the CDR3 is TGTGCCAGCAGCTTAACAGGTAATGAGCAGTTCTTC.

The chain uses TRBV30 and TRBJ1-4; no definite D call. The CDR3 extends over 14 amino acids. V was pared by 0 bases and J by 8 bases, with 13 bases between. Germline V lookup: CDR1 GTSNPN, CDR2 SVGIG (reference sequence). CDR3 nucleotide sequence: TGTGCCTGGAGTGTACCGGGTTTCAACGAAAAACTGTTTTTT. Translating it yields CAWSVPGFNEKLFF.

V is TRBV13 and J is TRBJ1-3, with unresolved D. Looked up from germline, CDR1 is PRHDT and CDR2 is FYEKMQ (reference sequence). This CDR3 has 14 residues. Trimming pared 4 bases from V and 3 bases from J, leaving 10 bases between. In DNA form, the CDR3 reads TGTGCCAGCAGCTCAAGCTCGGGTGGAAACACCATATATTTT. This gives the protein CASSSSSGGNTIYF.

The gene calls are TRBV7-2 and TRBJ2-5, with 11 bases aligning to TRBD2. CDR3 size: 16 residues. J gave up 4 bases and V 1 base, and 5 bases lay outside the gene matches. Germline V CDR1 and CDR2: SGHTA, FQGNSA. The CDR3, as DNA: TGTGCCAGCAGCTTAGGTCTAGCGGGGGGTCGAGAGACCCAGTACTTC. Its protein product is CASSLGLAGGRETQYF.

This clone came up once. V usage is TRBV15 and J usage is TRBJ2-1; 7 bases are a match to TRBD1. CDR1 LNHNV and CDR2 YYDKDF come from the germline V gene (reference sequence). V lost 2 bases, J lost 8 bases, and 6 bases stayed unmatched. CDR3 length: 14 residues. The CDR3 nucleotides read TGTGCCACCAGCAGATATAAGGGGGCCGATGAGCAGTTCTTC. As protein: CATSRYKGADEQFF.

The table lists this clone with a few counts. V and J are TRBV5-3 and TRBJ2-1, with a weak D call TRBD1 (6 bases). TRBV5-3 belongs to the ORF category, with a function that is uncertain. The CDR3 loop spans 12 amino acids. V gave up 3 bases and J gave up 10 bases, with 11 bases separating them. The CDR3: CARSSQGREQFF. For the CDR3, the DNA is TGTGCCAGAAGCTCCCAGGGGAGAGAGCAGTTCTTC.

In its sample, this clone was seen once. The CDR3 spells CASSIQGNTGELFF. The CDR3 nucleotides read TGTGCCAGCAGCATACAGGGTAACACCGGGGAGCTGTTTTTT. The V gene is TRBV7-2, the J gene TRBJ2-2; D is possibly TRBD1 (6 bases). The V end was cut by 5 bases, the J end by 2 bases, with 9 bases between. The CDR3 sequence is 14 residues long. Germline-derived CDR1 and CDR2 are SGHTA and FQGNSA.

The chain links TRBV7-9 to TRBJ2-7; D may be TRBD2 (6 bases). The CDR3 covers 15 residues. V dropped 5 bases and J dropped 5 bases, with 19 bases sitting between them. Germline CDR1 SEHNR, CDR2 FQNEAQ (reference sequence). The CDR3 protein is CASSQSSGQGHEQYF. The CDR3 coding sequence is TGTGCCAGCAGCCAAAGCAGCGGGCAGGGCCACGAGCAGTACTTC.